Presented here are 27 T cell receptor beta chains from one specimen sequenced in a study of beta chain features in type 1 diabetes. As every portion of the isolated RNA was reverse transcribed, the sequencing read expressed TCRB transcripts. TCRdb keeps only in-frame clones here, not all; method: immunoSEQ multiplex PCR. Of 200,000 to 250,000 clones listed, roughly 30% were seen once; the top ten hold 4%. Sequencing was carried out using central memory CD4+ T cells from blood. The receptors originated from a man under 40 in good health.

The rearrangement joins TRBV6-1 to TRBJ1-1; D not resolved. The CDR3 spans 14 residues. The germline V gene encodes CDR1 MNHNS and CDR2 SASEGT. Trimming removed 7 bases from V and 1 base from J, with 13 bases in between. CDR3 in amino acids: CASIRNGKNTEAFF. CDR3 nucleotide sequence: TGTGCCAGCATACGAAACGGCAAGAACACTGAAGCTTTCTTT.

The sample holds many counts of this clone. The genes are TRBV5-6 and TRBJ2-7; D call uncertain. The CDR3 is made up of 14 amino acids. CDR1 is SGHDT and CDR2 is YYEEEE in the germline V gene. Trimming took off 1 base at V and 4 bases at J, with 12 bases between the two ends. CDR3 sequence: CASSLSLGAYEQYF. The CDR3 DNA sequence: TGTGCCAGCAGCTTGTCATTGGGCGCGTACGAGCAGTACTTC.

A few counts support this clone. The rearrangement links TRBV30 to TRBJ2-1; D not resolved. The V end lost 2 bases, the J end lost 6 bases, and 5 bases lay between the germline ends. CDR1 GTSNPN and CDR2 SVGIG come from the germline V gene (reference sequence). The CDR3 length is 11 residues. CDR3 sequence reads: CAWSSRNEQFF. Here the CDR3 DNA reads TGTGCCTGGAGTTCCCGCAATGAGCAGTTCTTC.

Only a few counts were recorded for this clone. The chain combines TRBV30 with TRBJ2-5; D is uncertain. Germline assignment: CDR1 GTSNPN and CDR2 SVGIG (reference sequence). CDR3 size: 12 residues. Trimming took off 1 base at V and 0 bases at J, with 3 bases between the two ends. The CDR3 coding sequence is TGTGCCTGGAGTGCGGACCAAGAGACCCAGTACTTC. Residues: CAWSADQETQYF.

The CDR3 region is CASSLMGQSNTEAFF. In DNA form, the CDR3 reads TGTGCCAGCAGCCTGATGGGACAGTCGAACACTGAAGCTTTCTTT. The chain uses TRBV7-9 and TRBJ1-1; 7 bases line up with TRBD1. Unmatched junction bases numbered 7, after V lost 5 bases and J lost 1 base. The germline gives CDR1 SEHNR, CDR2 FQNEAQ (reference sequence). The CDR3 is 15 residues long.

The J gene is TRBJ2-4, the V gene TRBV19; 12 nucleotides match TRBD1. CDR3 size: 18 residues. Germline V gene data show CDR1 as LNHDA and CDR2 as SQIVND (reference sequence). V lost 6 bases to trimming and J lost 2 bases; unmatched junction nucleotides: 11. CDR3 nucleotide sequence: TGTGCCAGTAGCTTCGAGGGGGACAGGGGGCGAACCAAAAACATTCAGTACTTC. As protein: CASSFEGDRGRTKNIQYF.

In this sample, this clone turned up a few times. The chain recombines TRBV9 with TRBJ2-3; D is undetermined. CDR1 and CDR2 (germline): SGDLS, YYNGEE. Trimming removed 0 bases at V and 0 bases at J, with 5 bases between. CDR3 length: 14 amino acids. The CDR3 DNA follows: TGTGCCAGCAGCGTAGTGGACAGCACAGATACGCAGTATTTT. This gives the protein CASSVVDSTDTQYF.

The gene calls are TRBV30 and TRBJ1-6, with D perhaps TRBD1 (5 bases). Between the trimmed V and J ends, which lost 3 bases and 10 bases, there was a span of 13 bases. The germline V gene encodes CDR1 GTSNPN and CDR2 SVGIG (reference sequence). This CDR3 comprises 13 residues. The CDR3 DNA reads TGTGCCTGGAGGCGCGACCCAGGGTCACCCCTCCACTTT. Its translation: CAWRRDPGSPLHF.

This chain uses TRBV7-9 with TRBJ2-1; 14 bases agree with TRBD2. The ends lost 5 bases at V and 3 bases at J; junction bases unmatched: 6. CDR1 and CDR2 (germline): SEHNR, FQNEAQ (reference sequence). The CDR3 has 17 residues. Written as DNA, the CDR3 is TGTGCCAGCAGCCCGGGACTAGCGGGAGTCGGCTACAATGAGCAGTTCTTC. Translated: CASSPGLAGVGYNEQFF.

The CDR3, as DNA: TGTGCCAGCAGTTTACAGGGTCGTAGCGAGCAGTACTTC. Translation gives CASSLQGRSEQYF. This chain uses TRBV27 with TRBJ2-7; the D gene is possibly TRBD1 (5 bases). The CDR3 has 13 amino acids. The V gene lost 2 bases and the J gene lost 6 bases, with 11 bases spanning the gap. CDR1 and CDR2 from the germline V gene are MNHEY and SMNVEV (reference sequence).

The V and J genes are TRBV6-1 and TRBJ2-7, with D maybe TRBD1 (6 bases). The CDR3 runs to 13 residues. With 6 bases removed from V and 2 bases from J, the gap between germline ends came to 11 bases. Germline V lookup: CDR1 MNHNS, CDR2 SASEGT. CDR3: CASSRQATYEQYF. CDR3 DNA sequence: TGTGCCAGCAGCAGACAGGCTACCTACGAGCAGTACTTC.

V and J are TRBV6-1 and TRBJ1-6; D unclear. This CDR3 has 14 amino acids. Germline CDR1 is MNHNS and CDR2 is SASEGT. V lost 8 bases and J 10 bases, leaving 18 bases between the germline ends. The CDR3 DNA is TGTGCCAGCTACTTGGCCGGGAGAGGATCACCCCTCCACTTT. This codes for CASYLAGRGSPLHF.

The chain combines TRBV2 with TRBJ1-5; D is possibly TRBD1 (6 bases). Germline V gene sequence: CDR1 SNHLY, CDR2 FYNNEI. Trimming took off 5 bases at V and 4 bases at J, with 12 bases between the two ends. This CDR3 spans 14 amino acids. CDR3 in DNA: TGTGCCAGCAGTTTCTCCAGGGGAAATCAGCCCCAGCATTTT. This translates into CASSFSRGNQPQHF.

This clone was counted between two and nine times. The V gene is TRBV29-1, the J gene TRBJ2-5, with D unresolved. Between the trimmed V and J ends, which lost 3 bases and 2 bases, there was a span of 10 bases. The CDR3 has 13 residues. Germline assignment: CDR1 SQVTM and CDR2 ANQGSEA. The CDR3 loop reads CSVEKGLQETQYF. The CDR3, as DNA: TGCAGCGTTGAGAAGGGTCTTCAAGAGACCCAGTACTTC.

This clone was counted a few times. The gene calls are TRBV6-1 and TRBJ2-7, with TRBD1 identical over 7 bases. The CDR3 consists of 13 residues. In germline, CDR1 is MNHNS, CDR2 SASEGT. V lost 6 bases, J lost 5 bases, and 7 bases stayed unmatched. Here the CDR3 reads CASRSDRPHEQYF. The CDR3, as DNA: TGTGCCAGCAGATCGGACAGGCCGCACGAGCAGTACTTC.

This clone was observed a handful of times. V and J are TRBV5-4 and TRBJ2-1; D might be TRBD1 (6 bases). CDR3 length equals 16 residues. The V and J ends lost 4 bases and 7 bases respectively, with 21 bases between them. The germline gives CDR1 SGHNT, CDR2 YYREEE (reference sequence). Here the CDR3 reads CASSLPPSRGVNEQFF. CDR3 DNA: TGTGCCAGCAGCCTCCCGCCCTCCAGGGGCGTTAATGAGCAGTTCTTC.

The chain combines TRBV29-1 with TRBJ2-3; D gene uncertain. The V gene lost 4 bases and the J gene lost 5 bases, with 16 bases spanning the gap. The CDR3 has 14 amino acids. Germline assignment: CDR1 SQVTM and CDR2 ANQGSEA. The CDR3, as DNA: TGCAGCGTTGTCCCCTCCAACCCAAGAGATACGCAGTATTTT. It encodes CSVVPSNPRDTQYF.

The rearrangement joins TRBV6-6 to TRBJ2-3; D gene ambiguous. Germline assignment: CDR1 MNHNY and CDR2 SVGAGI (reference sequence). CDR3 size: 15 residues. The ends were cut back, 0 bases at V and 3 bases at J, with 10 bases in the middle. Here the CDR3 reads CASSYSLFLTDTQYF. The CDR3 nucleotides read TGTGCCAGCAGTTACTCTCTGTTTTTGACAGATACGCAGTATTTT.

V and J are TRBV21-1 and TRBJ2-3; TRBD2 is taken as the D call from the table, unchecked against the DNA. TRBV21-1 is deemed a pseudogene. This CDR3 contains 12 residues. The DNA for the CDR3 is TGTGCCAGCAGCAAACCCGGAGATACGCAGTATTTT. Protein product: CASSKPGDTQYF.

This clone has a handful of counts. The chain is built from TRBV7-7 and TRBJ2-3; tentative D call: TRBD1 (7 bases). Germline V gene data show CDR1 as SSHAT and CDR2 as FNYEAQ (reference sequence). The CDR3 runs 15 residues. V lost 4 bases to trimming and J lost 6 bases, with 17 bases between them. CDR3 region: CASSSGDSLVDTQYF. For the CDR3, the DNA is TGTGCCAGCAGCTCGGGGGACAGCCTGGTGGATACGCAGTATTTT.

The rearrangement links TRBV5-1 to TRBJ2-1; D possibly uses TRBD1 or TRBD2 (5 bases each). Trimming took off 7 bases at V and 6 bases at J, with 17 bases between the two ends. The CDR3 consists of 14 residues. Germline CDR1 reads SGHRS; CDR2 reads YFSETQ. The CDR3 region has the DNA TGCGCCAGCGGTCTGGGGACGTCCCGCAATGAGCAGTTCTTC. As protein: CASGLGTSRNEQFF.

The chain uses TRBV11-2 and TRBJ2-1; D call uncertain. The germline V and J ends were trimmed by 1 base and 10 bases, with 8 bases remaining between them. The CDR3 contains 12 residues. CDR1 SGHAT and CDR2 FQNNGV come from the germline V gene. CDR3 coding DNA: TGTGCCAGCAGCTTAGGGTCGAGAGAGCAGTTCTTC. The encoded protein is CASSLGSREQFF. Drawing the rest from reference TRBV11-2 and TRBJ2-1, the complete variable domain is EAGVAQSPRYKIIEKRQSVAFWCNPISGHATLYWYQQILGQGPKLLIQFQNNGVVDDSQLPKDRFSAERLKGVDSTLKIQPAKLEDSAVYLCASSLGSREQFFGPGTRLTVL.

The gene calls are TRBV6-4 and TRBJ2-1; 9 nucleotides align to TRBD2. The CDR3 is made up of 15 amino acids. Germline loops: CDR1 MRHNA, CDR2 SNTAGT. After removal of 6 bases from V and 2 bases from J, the junction contained 5 bases not matched to a gene. CDR3 coding DNA: TGTGCCAGCAGCGTTAGCGGGGGAACCTACAATGAGCAGTTCTTC. Amino acid sequence: CASSVSGGTYNEQFF.

This clone was counted once. The gene calls are TRBV9 and TRBJ2-3, with a possible D match to TRBD1 (6 bases). V lost 1 base to trimming and J lost 8 bases, with 20 bases between them. Germline V CDR1 and CDR2: SGDLS, YYNGEE. The CDR3 totals 16 residues. In DNA, the CDR3 is TGTGCCAGCAGCGTATCTACAGGGACCCTCGGTGGTACGCAGTATTTT. Translated: CASSVSTGTLGGTQYF.

This clone came up once. This chain uses TRBV28 with TRBJ1-2; unclear D gene. The CDR3 consists of 15 residues. V lost 4 bases to trimming and J lost 4 bases, with 16 bases between them. CDR1 is MDHEN and CDR2 is SYDVKM in the germline V gene. For the CDR3, the DNA is TGTGCCAGCAGTTCCCCAACTCTTAACCTCTATGGCTACACCTTC. Its translation is CASSSPTLNLYGYTF.

This clone occurred a few times. V and J are TRBV14 and TRBJ2-7; D is undetermined. The CDR3 sequence is 15 residues long. The V gene lost 0 bases and the J gene lost 0 bases, with 9 bases spanning the gap. Germline V gene lookup returns CDR1 SGHDN and CDR2 FVKESK. The CDR3 reads CASSQEGFFSYEQYF. The CDR3 DNA is TGTGCCAGCAGCCAAGAGGGGTTTTTCTCCTACGAGCAGTACTTC.

This clone was seen at least ten times. The rearrangement uses TRBV5-1 and TRBJ2-7, with 8 positions matching TRBD2. There are 17 residues in the CDR3. V lost 3 bases to trimming and J lost 2 bases; unmatched junction nucleotides: 13. Germline V gene lookup returns CDR1 SGHRS and CDR2 YFSETQ. The DNA of the CDR3 is TGCGCCAGCAGCTCGACTAGCGTGCTACCCCCGACCTACGAGCAGTACTTC. Amino acids: CASSSTSVLPPTYEQYF.